A single sample gave rise to the 22 T cell receptor beta chains below, sequenced in a study of cytomegalovirus exposure and HLA in healthy donors. Both 60 Vbeta primers and 13 Jbeta primers went into the PCR. Clones were sequenced by immunoSEQ multiplex PCR, and TCRdb holds only the in-frame ones, with some missing. Here the sample spans approximately 160,000 clones, about three quarters being singletons. The sample was PBMCs. The receptors were gathered from a woman aged 45-60 years in good health and CMV-seropositive.

The chain is built from TRBV11-2 and TRBJ2-2, with TRBD1 matching over 11 bases. Per germline, CDR1 SGHAT and CDR2 FQNNGV. Trimming cost V 5 bases and J 9 bases; bases outside gene matches: 8. This CDR3 has 15 residues. The CDR3 spells CASSTGQGAGWELFF. The CDR3 region has the DNA TGTGCCAGCAGCACCGGACAGGGGGCTGGCTGGGAGCTGTTTTTT.

The chain links TRBV28 to TRBJ2-1; D not certain. The CDR3 contains 12 residues. Per the germline V gene, CDR1 is MDHEN and CDR2 is SYDVKM. V dropped 1 base and J dropped 5 bases, with 3 bases sitting between them. The CDR3 DNA is TGTGCCAGCAGTTTATCGGACAATGAGCAGTTCTTC. This gives the protein CASSLSDNEQFF.

This chain joins TRBV9 and TRBJ1-2; a possible D gene is TRBD1 (5 bases). The CDR3 extends over 14 amino acids. Trimming stripped 4 bases from V and 4 bases from J, with 14 bases between. Germline V gene lookup returns CDR1 SGDLS and CDR2 YYNGEE. The CDR3 region is CASSSSDRVYGYTF. The CDR3 DNA reads as TGTGCCAGCAGCTCCTCAGACAGAGTCTATGGCTACACCTTC.

The rearrangement uses TRBV7-9 and TRBJ1-1; the D gene is possibly TRBD1 (6 bases). Germline assignment: CDR1 SEHNR and CDR2 FQNEAQ (reference sequence). CDR3 length: 15 amino acids. V was clipped by 5 bases and J by 4 bases, with 17 bases between them. CDR3 in DNA: TGTGCCAGCAGCCCTAGGGGGGGGCCGAGCACTGAAGCTTTCTTT. Its protein is CASSPRGGPSTEAFF. Drawing the rest from reference TRBV7-9 and TRBJ1-1, the complete variable domain is DTGVSQNPRHKITKRGQNVTFRCDPISEHNRLYWYRQTLGQGPEFLTYFQNEAQLEKSRLLSDRFSAERPKGSFSTLEIQRTEQGDSAMYLCASSPRGGPSTEAFFGQGTRLTVV.

This clone was counted a single time. The chain employs TRBV7-8 and TRBJ1-5; D gene unclear. The germline V gene encodes CDR1 SGHVS and CDR2 FQNEAQ. The CDR3 extends over 13 amino acids. V was cut by 2 bases and J by 4 bases, with 6 bases left in between. The CDR3 spells CASSLSENQPQHF. CDR3 in DNA: TGTGCCAGCAGCTTAAGTGAGAATCAGCCCCAGCATTTT.

In its sample, this clone was seen once. The chain couples TRBV30 to TRBJ1-5, with D tentatively TRBD1 (5 bases). Germline lookup yields CDR1 GTSNPN and CDR2 SVGIG (reference sequence). This CDR3 has 14 residues. V lost 2 bases, J lost 5 bases, and 13 bases lay in between. The CDR3 DNA follows: TGTGCCTGGAGTACCGACAGCAATTATCAGCCCCAGCATTTT. It translates to CAWSTDSNYQPQHF.

This chain joins TRBV4-1 and TRBJ2-1, with a possible D match to TRBD2 (6 bases). The germline CDR1 and CDR2 sequences are MGHRA and YSYEKL. This CDR3 is 14 amino acids long. The germline V and J ends were trimmed by 4 bases and 5 bases, with 12 bases remaining between them. In nucleotides, the CDR3 is TGCGCCAGCAGCCCCCTCACTAGCAACAATGAGCAGTTCTTC. As protein: CASSPLTSNNEQFF.

This clone was seen once. This chain joins TRBV9 and TRBJ2-5, with D perhaps TRBD2 (5 bases). The CDR3 covers 17 residues. V shed 0 bases and J shed 4 bases, with 19 bases lying between them. The germline V gene encodes CDR1 SGDLS and CDR2 YYNGEE. The CDR3 region has the DNA TGTGCCAGCAGCGTAGAGCCGACGGCCCTCCGGGGAGAGACCCAGTACTTC. Protein: CASSVEPTALRGETQYF.

The chain has TRBV11-2 and TRBJ1-2, with D possibly TRBD1 on 6 matching bases. V was trimmed by 5 bases and J by 4 bases, leaving 11 bases between them. Germline CDR1 and CDR2: SGHAT and FQNNGV. There are 13 residues in the CDR3. CDR3 loop: CASSRDMSYGYTF. For the CDR3, the DNA is TGTGCCAGCAGCAGGGACATGAGCTATGGCTACACCTTC.

The chain recombines TRBV7-2 with TRBJ2-7; 7 nucleotides match TRBD1. J lost 3 bases, V lost 6 bases, and 11 bases had no gene match. The germline V gene has CDR1 SGHTA and CDR2 FQGNSA. The CDR3 has 15 amino acids. The CDR3 loop reads CASSPLPGQIYEQYF. The CDR3 DNA follows: TGTGCCAGCAGTCCCCTTCCGGGACAGATCTACGAGCAGTACTTC.

The chain links TRBV9 to TRBJ2-3; TRBD2 matches at 9 bases. Germline trimming cut 4 bases from V and 4 bases from J; bases unmatched to any gene: 10. The CDR3 contains 16 residues. Germline-derived CDR1 and CDR2 are SGDLS and YYNGEE. The DNA for the CDR3 is TGTGCCAGCAGCCCACCACCGGGACTAGCACCAGATACGCAGTATTTT. It codes for CASSPPPGLAPDTQYF.

The chain is built from TRBV13 and TRBJ2-7; 8 positions match TRBD1. This CDR3 is built from 15 residues. Germline loops: CDR1 PRHDT, CDR2 FYEKMQ (reference sequence). With 5 bases clipped from V and 0 bases from J, the junction kept 6 bases outside the gene matches. This CDR3 is CASSRQGLSSYEQYF. The CDR3 DNA sequence: TGTGCCAGCAGCCGACAGGGGCTTAGCTCCTACGAGCAGTACTTC.

The chain carries TRBV30 and TRBJ1-6; 7 positions match TRBD1. Germline CDR1 GTSNPN, CDR2 SVGIG (reference sequence). This CDR3 is 14 amino acids long. The junction had 8 bases not matched to a gene; V was cut back by 3 bases and J by 9 bases. The CDR3, as DNA: TGTGCCTGGAGCCGGGACAGTACTCCTTCACCCCTCCACTTT. This codes for CAWSRDSTPSPLHF.

The V call is TRBV7-2, the J call TRBJ1-1; TRBD1 matches at 9 bases. V shed 5 bases, J shed 4 bases, and the junction held 5 bases outside the gene matches. The CDR3 totals 14 residues. Germline lookup yields CDR1 SGHTA and CDR2 FQGNSA. The CDR3 loop reads CASSTGQGSTEAFF. The CDR3 DNA reads as TGTGCCAGCAGCACCGGACAGGGGAGCACTGAAGCTTTCTTT.

This chain connects TRBV5-4 to TRBJ2-3; TRBD2 matches at 15 bases. This CDR3 has 15 residues. Germline loops: CDR1 SGHNT, CDR2 YYREEE (reference sequence). V shed 3 bases, J shed 5 bases, and the junction held 1 base outside the gene matches. This CDR3 reads CASSSGLAGGDTQYF. The CDR3 DNA follows: TGTGCCAGCAGCTCGGGACTAGCGGGGGGAGATACGCAGTATTTT.

V is TRBV5-1 and J is TRBJ2-3; 14 nucleotides agree with TRBD2. The CDR3 has 15 residues. Germline CDR1 and CDR2: SGHRS and YFSETQ. V gave up 5 bases and J gave up 7 bases; unmatched junction bases: 6. CDR3 nucleotide sequence: TGCGCCAGCAGTTCGGGACTAGCGGGGGAATATACGCAGTATTTT. Its protein is CASSSGLAGEYTQYF. The variable domain in full, completed from reference TRBV5-1 and TRBJ2-3, reads KAGVTQTPRYLIKTRGQQVTLSCSPISGHRSVSWYQQTPGQGLQFLFEYFSETQRNKGNFPGRFSGRQFSNSRSEMNVSTLELGDSALYLCASSSGLAGEYTQYFGPGTRLTVL.

About this clone: At one boundary the junction diverges from the germline segment, which might be a read error. The V call is TRBV2, the J call TRBJ2-6; TRBD1 might be the D (5 bases). Germline values: CDR1 SNHLY, CDR2 FYNNEI. This CDR3 region has 16 residues. The CDR3 nucleotides read TGTGCCAGCAGTGAAACTGGGGCATCTGGGGCCAACGGCCTGACTTTC. Amino acid sequence: CASSETGASGANGLTF. Supplemented by reference TRBV2 and TRBJ2-6, the full variable domain reads EPEVTQTPSHQVTQMGQEVILRCVPISNHLYFYWYRQILGQKVEFLVSFYNNEISEKSEIFDDQFSVERPDGSNFTLKIRSTKLEDSAMYFCASSETGASGANGLTFGAGSRLTVL.

This clone appeared a single time. The chain links TRBV28 to TRBJ2-3; 8 nucleotides align to TRBD2. The V segment lost 2 bases and the J segment 0 bases; nucleotides outside the gene matches: 13. The CDR3 covers 19 residues. Germline CDR1 is MDHEN and CDR2 is SYDVKM. The CDR3 DNA reads as TGTGCCAGCAGTTTACCGTCGGGAGGGTTACTTTCTAGCACAGATACGCAGTATTTT. Amino acid sequence: CASSLPSGGLLSSTDTQYF.

The V gene is TRBV7-2, the J gene TRBJ2-5, with a possible D match to TRBD2 (5 bases). The V and J ends lost 2 bases and 5 bases respectively, with 15 bases between them. The germline CDR1 and CDR2 sequences are SGHTA and FQGNSA. The CDR3 is made up of 15 amino acids. Here the CDR3 DNA reads TGTGCCAGCAGCTTACAACTGGATCGCGGGGAGACCCAGTACTTC. Translated: CASSLQLDRGETQYF.

The chain links TRBV5-6 to TRBJ1-6, with TRBD1 identical over 9 bases. The CDR3 runs to 17 residues. In germline, CDR1 is SGHDT, CDR2 YYEEEE. V was pared by 4 bases and J by 10 bases, with 15 bases of the junction left unmatched. CDR3 loop: CASSPSPVGQGDSPLHF. The CDR3 bases are TGTGCCAGCAGCCCCTCCCCCGTGGGACAGGGAGACTCACCCCTCCACTTT.

The chain employs TRBV5-5 and TRBJ1-6; TRBD1 matches at 8 bases. V lost 0 bases and J lost 13; bases outside the gene matches: 6. This CDR3 spans 14 amino acids. CDR1 and CDR2 (germline): SGHKS, YYEKEE (reference sequence). CDR3 in DNA: TGTGCCAGCAGCTTGGGAGGACAGGGTCGTCCCCTCCACTTT. The encoded protein is CASSLGGQGRPLHF.

This chain joins TRBV2 and TRBJ2-7, with D tentatively TRBD2 (5 bases). V lost 3 bases and J lost 6, with 12 bases in between. Germline V gene data show CDR1 as SNHLY and CDR2 as FYNNEI. This CDR3 contains 13 residues. This CDR3 reads CASSDEMAGEQYF. CDR3 DNA: TGTGCCAGCAGTGATGAAATGGCGGGCGAGCAGTACTTC.